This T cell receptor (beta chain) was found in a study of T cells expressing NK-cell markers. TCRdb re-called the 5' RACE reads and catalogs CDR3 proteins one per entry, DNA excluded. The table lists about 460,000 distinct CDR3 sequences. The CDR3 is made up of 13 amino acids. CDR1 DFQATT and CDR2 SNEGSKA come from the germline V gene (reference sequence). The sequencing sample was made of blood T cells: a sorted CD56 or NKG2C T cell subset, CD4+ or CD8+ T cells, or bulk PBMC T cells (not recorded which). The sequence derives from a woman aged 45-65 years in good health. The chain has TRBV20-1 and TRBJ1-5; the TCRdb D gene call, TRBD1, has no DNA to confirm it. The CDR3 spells CSVLTGLRQPQHF.